The present T cell receptor (beta chain) was sequenced within a study of blood T cell repertoires in COVID-19. On the study more broadly: Material from acute and convalescent COVID-19 was sourced from the United States, Italy and Spain. In each case, the material was cDNA or gDNA derived from T cells, B-cell-depleted T cells, or PBMCs.

Original data processing: The authors estimated nucleated cell counts from reference gene primer amplification. Profiling relied on immunoSEQ multiplex PCR, and the TCRdb table lists in-frame clones only, not all of them. Clone size and V and J calls were adopted from that table, with D and trimming inferred from the DNA. This sample carries fewer than 100,000 clones, roughly 87% of them seen once, and the ten largest clones take about 4%. Germline V gene data show CDR1 as SQVTM and CDR2 as ANQGSEA. The CDR3 extends over 13 amino acids. The V gene end was trimmed by 6 bases and the J gene end by 8 bases; junction bases not matched to a gene: 6.

The receptor was isolated from a man aged 55-75 years with acute or convalescent COVID-19. Source material: peripheral blood. V is TRBV29-1 and J is TRBJ2-1; 11 positions agree with TRBD1. In nucleotides, the CDR3 is TGCAGCGTCGGGGACAGGGGGGTTGATGAGCAGTTCTTC. This sequence encodes CSVGDRGVDEQFF.